This is a list of T cell receptor beta chains from one sample in a study of OX40 agonist ivuxolimab in advanced cancers. The data were produced by immunoSEQ multiplex PCR, yet TCRdb's version contains in-frame clones alone and is incomplete. The data hold just under 80,000 clones, with 89% observed a single time. Sequencing used CD4+ or CD8+ T cells sorted from blood, obtained in a trial of the OX40 agonist ivuxolimab. Receptors were obtained from an adult with an advanced solid tumor such as melanoma, head and neck, liver or kidney cancer. The CDR3 runs from the conserved cysteine through the conserved F or W. The D gene is left open where the match is weak. The size of a clone is reported for some rows only, either as once, few or many, or as a class for expanded clones.

d_call: .
clone_size: .
v_call: TRBV15
j_call: TRBJ1-1
cdr3_aa: CATSTIRGSEAFF
cdr3_nt: TGTGCCACCAGCACAATTCGGGGCTCTGAAGCTTTCTTT

d_call: .
clone_size: .
v_call: TRBV28
j_call: TRBJ2-4
cdr3_aa: CASRRTVLAKNIQYF
cdr3_nt: TGTGCCAGCAGGCGGACTGTCCTAGCCAAAAACATTCAGTACTTC

d_call: TRBD2
clone_size: .
v_call: TRBV6-5
j_call: TRBJ2-7
cdr3_aa: CASSYSNIAGRDEQYF
cdr3_nt: TGTGCCAGCAGTTACTCCAATATAGCGGGAAGGGACGAGCAGTACTTC

d_call: .
clone_size: .
v_call: TRBV6-5
j_call: TRBJ1-5
cdr3_aa: CASSSGQGGHSQPQHF
cdr3_nt: TGTGCCAGCAGTTCGGGGCAGGGTGGTCACAGTCAGCCCCAGCATTTT

d_call: TRBD1
clone_size: medium-sized
v_call: TRBV6-1
j_call: TRBJ1-5
cdr3_aa: CASSVGTGGDQPQHF
cdr3_nt: TGTGCCAGCAGTGTGGGGACAGGGGGCGATCAGCCCCAGCATTTT

d_call: .
clone_size: .
v_call: TRBV29-1
j_call: TRBJ1-3
cdr3_aa: CSAVDQMGAGNTIYF
cdr3_nt: TGCAGCGCTGTGGACCAAATGGGGGCTGGAAACACCATATATTTT

d_call: TRBD2
clone_size: .
v_call: TRBV18
j_call: TRBJ2-7
cdr3_aa: CASSPGGTKYEQYF
cdr3_nt: TGTGCCAGCTCACCGGGGGGGACTAAATACGAGCAGTACTTC

d_call: TRBD2
clone_size: .
v_call: TRBV7-6
j_call: TRBJ2-5
cdr3_aa: CASSLAWSGSAETQYF
cdr3_nt: TGTGCCAGCAGCTTAGCGTGGAGCGGGAGTGCGGAGACCCAGTACTTC

d_call: .
clone_size: .
v_call: TRBV5-4
j_call: TRBJ1-2
cdr3_aa: CASSSWTDTFVGYTF
cdr3_nt: TGTGCCAGCAGCTCATGGACGGATACTTTTGTGGGCTACACCTTC

d_call: TRBD2
clone_size: .
v_call: TRBV7-9
j_call: TRBJ2-7
cdr3_aa: CASSLGGMSYEQYF
cdr3_nt: TGTGCCAGCAGCTTGGGGGGGATGTCCTACGAGCAGTACTTC

d_call: TRBD2
clone_size: .
v_call: TRBV11-1
j_call: TRBJ2-7
cdr3_aa: CASSLAASGTYEQYF
cdr3_nt: TGTGCCAGCAGCTTAGCGGCTAGCGGAACCTACGAGCAGTACTTC

d_call: TRBD1
clone_size: once
v_call: TRBV18
j_call: TRBJ1-1
cdr3_aa: CASSPSTGSKNTEAFF
cdr3_nt: TGTGCCAGCTCACCTTCGACAGGGAGTAAGAACACTGAAGCTTTCTTT

d_call: TRBD1
clone_size: few
v_call: TRBV5-1
j_call: TRBJ2-7
cdr3_aa: CASSWDRYSYEQYF
cdr3_nt: TGCGCCAGCAGCTGGGACAGGTACTCCTACGAGCAGTACTTC

d_call: .
clone_size: .
v_call: TRBV18
j_call: TRBJ1-1
cdr3_aa: CASSPGDRREAFF
cdr3_nt: TGTGCCAGCTCACCGGGCGACAGGAGAGAAGCTTTCTTT

d_call: TRBD1
clone_size: .
v_call: TRBV4-1
j_call: TRBJ2-7
cdr3_aa: CASAPGQALGEQYF
cdr3_nt: TGCGCCAGCGCACCCGGACAGGCCCTTGGGGAGCAGTACTTC

d_call: .
clone_size: .
v_call: TRBV7-9
j_call: TRBJ1-1
cdr3_aa: CASSFQGKGITEAFF
cdr3_nt: TGTGCCAGCAGTTTTCAGGGAAAGGGGATCACTGAAGCTTTCTTT

d_call: .
clone_size: .
v_call: TRBV7-2
j_call: TRBJ1-1
cdr3_aa: CASSLDSRGAFF
cdr3_nt: TGTGCCAGCAGCTTAGATTCCCGGGGAGCTTTCTTT

d_call: .
clone_size: few
v_call: TRBV4-3
j_call: TRBJ1-6
cdr3_aa: CASSQDYGPRQYPLHF
cdr3_nt: TGCGCCAGCAGCCAAGATTACGGCCCCCGTCAATACCCCCTCCACTTT

d_call: .
clone_size: .
v_call: TRBV7-9
j_call: TRBJ2-3
cdr3_aa: CASSATDTQYF
cdr3_nt: TGTGCCAGCAGTGCCACAGATACGCAGTATTTT

d_call: .
clone_size: .
v_call: TRBV18
j_call: TRBJ1-1
cdr3_aa: CASSATPETEAFF
cdr3_nt: TGTGCCAGCTCAGCCACTCCCGAAACTGAAGCTTTCTTT

d_call: TRBD2
clone_size: .
v_call: TRBV6-5
j_call: TRBJ2-7
cdr3_aa: CASSYSTSGSHEQYF
cdr3_nt: TGTGCCAGCAGTTACTCGACTAGCGGGAGCCACGAGCAGTACTTC

d_call: TRBD1
clone_size: .
v_call: TRBV7-4
j_call: TRBJ1-2
cdr3_aa: CASTGFLRGRRDNYGYTF
cdr3_nt: TGTGCCAGCACCGGTTTTCTCAGGGGGCGCCGAGATAACTATGGCTACACCTTC

d_call: TRBD1
clone_size: .
v_call: TRBV30
j_call: TRBJ1-1
cdr3_aa: CALQGLGEAFF
cdr3_nt: TGTGCCCTACAGGGGTTGGGTGAAGCTTTCTTT

d_call: .
clone_size: .
v_call: TRBV5-4
j_call: TRBJ1-4
cdr3_aa: CASSNAADSEKLFF
cdr3_nt: TGTGCCAGCAGCAACGCGGCCGACAGTGAAAAACTGTTTTTT

d_call: .
clone_size: .
v_call: TRBV19
j_call: TRBJ2-3
cdr3_aa: CASSLGISTDTQYF
cdr3_nt: TGTGCCAGTAGCCTAGGGATTAGCACAGATACGCAGTATTTT

d_call: TRBD2
clone_size: .
v_call: TRBV7-2
j_call: TRBJ2-2
cdr3_aa: CASSFSGTNTGELFF
cdr3_nt: TGTGCCAGCAGCTTTAGCGGGACTAACACCGGGGAGCTGTTTTTT

d_call: TRBD1
clone_size: .
v_call: TRBV7-9
j_call: TRBJ2-3
cdr3_aa: CASSLGRDSSTDTQYF
cdr3_nt: TGTGCCAGCAGCTTAGGCCGGGACAGTAGCACAGATACGCAGTATTTT

d_call: .
clone_size: .
v_call: TRBV27
j_call: TRBJ1-1
cdr3_aa: CASSLAAFGLNTEAFF
cdr3_nt: TGTGCCAGCAGTTTAGCAGCCTTCGGCCTGAACACTGAAGCTTTCTTT

d_call: TRBD1
clone_size: .
v_call: TRBV28
j_call: TRBJ2-7
cdr3_aa: CASSTRWTGVHEQYF
cdr3_nt: TGTGCCAGCAGTACAAGATGGACAGGGGTCCACGAGCAGTACTTC

d_call: TRBD2
clone_size: .
v_call: TRBV11-2
j_call: TRBJ2-1
cdr3_aa: CASSQRVPREVSNEQFF
cdr3_nt: TGTGCCAGCAGCCAACGCGTTCCGCGGGAGGTATCAAATGAGCAGTTCTTC

d_call: TRBD2
clone_size: .
v_call: TRBV6-5
j_call: TRBJ2-2
cdr3_aa: CASNLSGKNTGELFF
cdr3_nt: TGTGCCAGCAATTTAAGCGGGAAGAACACCGGGGAGCTGTTTTTT

d_call: TRBD2
clone_size: .
v_call: TRBV10-3
j_call: TRBJ2-1
cdr3_aa: CAISLLAGNNEQFF
cdr3_nt: TGTGCCATCAGTTTACTAGCGGGAAACAATGAGCAGTTCTTC

d_call: TRBD2
clone_size: .
v_call: TRBV7-9
j_call: TRBJ2-1
cdr3_aa: CASSPRTSFDNEQFF
cdr3_nt: TGTGCCAGCAGCCCTAGGACTAGCTTCGACAATGAGCAGTTCTTC

d_call: .
clone_size: once
v_call: TRBV18
j_call: TRBJ2-1
cdr3_aa: CASSLTGTYNEQFF
cdr3_nt: TGTGCCAGCTCACTAACTGGAACCTACAATGAGCAGTTCTTC

d_call: .
clone_size: .
v_call: TRBV10-2
j_call: TRBJ1-1
cdr3_aa: CASREQGNTEAFF
cdr3_nt: TGCGCCAGCCGAGAACAGGGGAACACTGAAGCTTTCTTT

d_call: .
clone_size: .
v_call: TRBV23-1
j_call: TRBJ1-1
cdr3_aa: CASSQSGRLNTEAFF
cdr3_nt: TGCGCCAGCAGTCAATCGGGCCGTTTGAACACTGAAGCTTTCTTT

d_call: .
clone_size: .
v_call: TRBV6-6
j_call: TRBJ1-1
cdr3_aa: CASNPPGGSTEAFF
cdr3_nt: TGTGCCAGCAACCCCCCAGGTGGTAGCACTGAAGCTTTCTTT

d_call: .
clone_size: once
v_call: TRBV2
j_call: TRBJ2-6
cdr3_aa: CASSGQSYSGANVLTF
cdr3_nt: TGTGCCAGCAGCGGACAGAGCTACTCTGGGGCCAACGTCCTGACTTTC

d_call: TRBD1
clone_size: .
v_call: TRBV2
j_call: TRBJ1-3
cdr3_aa: CASRDRAGNTIYF
cdr3_nt: TGTGCCAGCAGAGACAGGGCCGGAAACACCATATATTTT

d_call: .
clone_size: .
v_call: TRBV10-2
j_call: TRBJ2-1
cdr3_aa: CASSVPPRSRGNYNEQFF
cdr3_nt: TGCGCCAGCAGTGTACCCCCTCGTAGTCGAGGAAACTACAATGAGCAGTTCTTC

d_call: TRBD1
clone_size: .
v_call: TRBV5-1
j_call: TRBJ2-1
cdr3_aa: CASSPVGTVYNEQFF
cdr3_nt: TGCGCCAGCAGCCCGGTGGGGACAGTCTACAATGAGCAGTTCTTC

d_call: .
clone_size: .
v_call: TRBV2
j_call: TRBJ2-6
cdr3_aa: CASSGPMKAGANVLTF
cdr3_nt: TGTGCCAGCAGTGGCCCGATGAAAGCTGGGGCCAACGTCCTGACTTTC

d_call: .
clone_size: .
v_call: TRBV10-3
j_call: TRBJ2-5
cdr3_aa: CAISSPGWQETQYF
cdr3_nt: TGTGCCATCAGTTCGCCGGGCTGGCAAGAGACCCAGTACTTC

d_call: .
clone_size: .
v_call: TRBV6-5
j_call: TRBJ1-2
cdr3_aa: CASSYEAARPWGYTF
cdr3_nt: TGTGCCAGCAGTTACGAGGCCGCCAGGCCGTGGGGCTACACCTTC

d_call: TRBD2
clone_size: .
v_call: TRBV14
j_call: TRBJ2-1
cdr3_aa: CASSQLLAGDSKFF
cdr3_nt: TGTGCCAGCAGCCAACTACTAGCGGGAGATTCTAAGTTCTTC

d_call: .
clone_size: .
v_call: TRBV27
j_call: TRBJ2-5
cdr3_aa: CASSSGTRETQYF
cdr3_nt: TGTGCCAGCAGTTCAGGGACACGGGAGACCCAGTACTTC

d_call: TRBD2
clone_size: .
v_call: TRBV10-1
j_call: TRBJ2-7
cdr3_aa: CASSEAGDFYEQYF
cdr3_nt: TGCGCCAGCAGTGAAGCGGGAGACTTTTACGAGCAGTACTTC

d_call: TRBD2
clone_size: .
v_call: TRBV11-3
j_call: TRBJ2-7
cdr3_aa: CASSLVREVGHEQYF
cdr3_nt: TGTGCCAGCAGCTTAGTACGGGAGGTGGGGCACGAGCAGTACTTC

d_call: .
clone_size: .
v_call: TRBV7-9
j_call: TRBJ2-4
cdr3_aa: CASSPLGVIQYF
cdr3_nt: TGTGCCAGCAGCCCCCTGGGGGTCATTCAGTACTTC

d_call: .
clone_size: few
v_call: TRBV28
j_call: TRBJ1-1
cdr3_aa: CASSLTHEAFF
cdr3_nt: TGTGCCAGCAGCCTCACGCATGAAGCTTTCTTT

d_call: TRBD2
clone_size: .
v_call: TRBV6-5
j_call: TRBJ2-1
cdr3_aa: CASSRTSGNYNEQFF
cdr3_nt: TGTGCCAGCAGTCGGACTAGCGGGAACTACAATGAGCAGTTCTTC